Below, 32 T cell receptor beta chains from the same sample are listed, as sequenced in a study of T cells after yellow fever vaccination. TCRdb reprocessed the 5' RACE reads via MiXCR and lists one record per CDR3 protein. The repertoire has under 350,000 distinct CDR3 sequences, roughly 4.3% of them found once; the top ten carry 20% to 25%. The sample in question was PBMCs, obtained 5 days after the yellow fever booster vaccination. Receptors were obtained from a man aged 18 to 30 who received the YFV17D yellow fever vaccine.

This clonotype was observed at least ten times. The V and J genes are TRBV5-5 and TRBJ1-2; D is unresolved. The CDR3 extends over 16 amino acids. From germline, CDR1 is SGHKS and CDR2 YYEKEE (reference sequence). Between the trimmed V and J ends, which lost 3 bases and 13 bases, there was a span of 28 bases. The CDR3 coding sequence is TGTGCCAGCAGCTCCATGATCTATCCGGACGGCCAGGCGTGCACCTTC. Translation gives CASSSMIYPDGQACTF.

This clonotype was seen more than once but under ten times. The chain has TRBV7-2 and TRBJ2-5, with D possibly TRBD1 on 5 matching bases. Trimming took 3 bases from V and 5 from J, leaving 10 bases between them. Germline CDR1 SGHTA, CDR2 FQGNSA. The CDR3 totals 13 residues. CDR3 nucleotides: TGTGCCAGCAGCTTTTCAGGGTGGGAGACCCAGTACTTC. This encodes CASSFSGWETQYF.

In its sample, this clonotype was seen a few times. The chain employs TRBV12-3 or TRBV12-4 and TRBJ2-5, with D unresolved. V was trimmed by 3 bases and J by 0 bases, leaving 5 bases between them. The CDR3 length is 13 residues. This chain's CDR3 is CASSFMYQETQYF. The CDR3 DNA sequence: TGTGCCAGCAGTTTTATGTACCAAGAGACCCAGTACTTC.

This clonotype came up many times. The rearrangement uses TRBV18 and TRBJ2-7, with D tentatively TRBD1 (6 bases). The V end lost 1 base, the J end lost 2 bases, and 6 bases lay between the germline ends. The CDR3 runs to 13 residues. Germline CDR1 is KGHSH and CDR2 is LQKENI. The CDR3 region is CASSPRDTYEQYV. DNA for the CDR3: TGTGCCAGCTCACCACGGGACACCTACGAGCAGTACGTC.

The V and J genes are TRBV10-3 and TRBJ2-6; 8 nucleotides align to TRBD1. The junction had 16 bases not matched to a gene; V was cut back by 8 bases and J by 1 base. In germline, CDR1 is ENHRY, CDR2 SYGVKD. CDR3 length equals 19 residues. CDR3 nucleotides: TGTGCCATCTCTCCAGGGTTCGGCAGGGGGCCTTCTGGGGCCAACGTCCTGACTTTC. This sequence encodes CAISPGFGRGPSGANVLTF.

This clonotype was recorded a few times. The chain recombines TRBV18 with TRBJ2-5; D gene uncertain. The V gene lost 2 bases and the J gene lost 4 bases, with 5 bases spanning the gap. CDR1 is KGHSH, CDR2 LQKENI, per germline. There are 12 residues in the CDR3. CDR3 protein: CASSPERETQYF. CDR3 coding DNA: TGTGCCAGCTCACCAGAGAGAGAGACCCAGTACTTC.

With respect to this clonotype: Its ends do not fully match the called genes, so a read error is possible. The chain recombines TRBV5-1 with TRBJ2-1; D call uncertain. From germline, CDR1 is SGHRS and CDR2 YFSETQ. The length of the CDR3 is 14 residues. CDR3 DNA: TGCGCCAGCAGTCCAGCGCCCAATTACAATGCGCAGTTCTTC. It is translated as CASSPAPNYNAQFF.

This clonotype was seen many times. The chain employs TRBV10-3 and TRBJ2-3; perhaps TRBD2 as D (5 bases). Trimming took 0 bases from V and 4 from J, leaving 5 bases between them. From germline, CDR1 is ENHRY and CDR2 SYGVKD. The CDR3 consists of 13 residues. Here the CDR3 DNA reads TGTGCCATCAGTGAGTCGGGAGCAGATACGCAGTATTTT. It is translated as CAISESGADTQYF.

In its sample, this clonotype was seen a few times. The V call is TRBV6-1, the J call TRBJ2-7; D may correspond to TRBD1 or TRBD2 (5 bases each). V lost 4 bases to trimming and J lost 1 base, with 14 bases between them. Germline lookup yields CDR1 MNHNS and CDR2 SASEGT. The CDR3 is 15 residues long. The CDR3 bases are TGTGCCAGCAGTGGCCGGGACGTCGGATCCTACGAGCAGTACTTC. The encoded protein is CASSGRDVGSYEQYF.

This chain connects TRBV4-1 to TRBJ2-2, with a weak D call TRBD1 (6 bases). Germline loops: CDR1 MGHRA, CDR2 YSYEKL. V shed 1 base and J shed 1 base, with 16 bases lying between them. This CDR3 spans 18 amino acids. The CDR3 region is CASSQAGHHALNTGELFF. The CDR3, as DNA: TGCGCCAGCAGCCAAGCGGGACACCACGCATTGAACACCGGGGAGCTGTTTTTT.

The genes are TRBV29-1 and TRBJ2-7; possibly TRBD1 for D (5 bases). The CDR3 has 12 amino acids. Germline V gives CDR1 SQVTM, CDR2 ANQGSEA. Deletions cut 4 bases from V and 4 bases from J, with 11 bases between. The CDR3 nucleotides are TGCAGCGTTGTCAACAGGCAGTACGAGCAGTACTTC. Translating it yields CSVVNRQYEQYF.

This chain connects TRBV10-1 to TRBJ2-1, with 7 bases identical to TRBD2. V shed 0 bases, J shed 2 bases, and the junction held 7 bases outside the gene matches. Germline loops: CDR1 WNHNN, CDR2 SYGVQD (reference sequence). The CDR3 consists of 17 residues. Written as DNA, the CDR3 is TGCGCCAGCAGTGAGTCGGTCGTAGCGGGCCCCTACAATGAGCAGTTCTTC. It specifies CASSESVVAGPYNEQFF.

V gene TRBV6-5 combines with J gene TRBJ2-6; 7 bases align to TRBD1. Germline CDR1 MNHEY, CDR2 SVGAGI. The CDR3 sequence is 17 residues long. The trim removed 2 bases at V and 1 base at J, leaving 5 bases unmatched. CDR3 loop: CASSYTGERSGANVLTF. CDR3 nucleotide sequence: TGTGCCAGCAGTTACACAGGGGAAAGGTCTGGGGCCAACGTCCTGACTTTC.

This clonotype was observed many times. The CDR3 region is CASSAQGGTGEYF. The CDR3 DNA sequence: TGTGCCAGCAGTGCCCAGGGGGGGACAGGGGAGTATTTT. The chain is built from TRBV25-1 and TRBJ2-3; 10 bases align to TRBD1. The V gene end was trimmed by 4 bases and the J gene end by 13 bases; junction bases not matched to a gene: 8. The CDR3 spans 13 residues. The V gene's germline CDR1 is MGHDK and CDR2 SYGVNS.

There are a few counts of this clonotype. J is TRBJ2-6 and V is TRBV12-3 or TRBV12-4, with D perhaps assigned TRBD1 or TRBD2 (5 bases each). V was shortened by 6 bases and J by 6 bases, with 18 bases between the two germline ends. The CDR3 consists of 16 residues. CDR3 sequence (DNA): TGTGCCAGCAGCCAAGAACGCAGGGAGAAGGCCAACGTCCTGACTTTC. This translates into CASSQERREKANVLTF.

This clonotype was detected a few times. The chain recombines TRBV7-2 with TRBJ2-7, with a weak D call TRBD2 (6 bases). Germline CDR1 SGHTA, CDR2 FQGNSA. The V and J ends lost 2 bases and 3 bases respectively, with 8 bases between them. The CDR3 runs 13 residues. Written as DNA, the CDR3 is TGTGCCAGCAGCTTAAGCGGGTACTACGAGCAGTACTTC. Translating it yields CASSLSGYYEQYF.

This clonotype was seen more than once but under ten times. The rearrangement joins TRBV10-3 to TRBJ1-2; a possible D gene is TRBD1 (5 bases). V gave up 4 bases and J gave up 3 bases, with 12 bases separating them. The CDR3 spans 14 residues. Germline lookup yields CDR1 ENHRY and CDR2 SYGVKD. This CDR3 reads CAISAEGADYGYTF. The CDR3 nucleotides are TGTGCCATCAGTGCCGAAGGGGCGGACTATGGCTACACCTTC.

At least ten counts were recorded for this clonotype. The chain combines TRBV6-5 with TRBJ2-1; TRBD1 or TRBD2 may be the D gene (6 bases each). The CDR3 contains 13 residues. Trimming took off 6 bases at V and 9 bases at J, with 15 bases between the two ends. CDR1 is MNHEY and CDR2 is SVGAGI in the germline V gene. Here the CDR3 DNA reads TGTGCCAGCAGAGCTGCTCCGGGGGCTGAGCAGTTCTTC. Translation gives CASRAAPGAEQFF.

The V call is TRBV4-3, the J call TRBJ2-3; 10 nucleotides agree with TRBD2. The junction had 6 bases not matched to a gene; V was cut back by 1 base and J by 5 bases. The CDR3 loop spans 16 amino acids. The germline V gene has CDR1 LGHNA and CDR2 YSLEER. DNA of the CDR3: TGCGCCAGCAGCCAAGGGGCTAGCGGGGGTTTAGATACGCAGTATTTT. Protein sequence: CASSQGASGGLDTQYF.

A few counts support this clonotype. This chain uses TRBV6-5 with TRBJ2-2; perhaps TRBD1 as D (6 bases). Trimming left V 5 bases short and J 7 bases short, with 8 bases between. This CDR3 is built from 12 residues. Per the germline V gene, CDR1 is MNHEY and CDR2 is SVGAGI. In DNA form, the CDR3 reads TGTGCCAGCAGTCACAGGGTCGGGGAGCTGTTTTTT. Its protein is CASSHRVGELFF.

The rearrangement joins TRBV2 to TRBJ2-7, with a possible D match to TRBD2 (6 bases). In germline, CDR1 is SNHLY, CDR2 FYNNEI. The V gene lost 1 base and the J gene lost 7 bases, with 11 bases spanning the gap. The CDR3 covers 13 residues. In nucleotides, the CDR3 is TGTGCCAGCAGTGAAGTCCCCCGGGGGGAGCAGTACTTC. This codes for CASSEVPRGEQYF. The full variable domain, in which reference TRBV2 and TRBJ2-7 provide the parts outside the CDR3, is EPEVTQTPSHQVTQMGQEVILRCVPISNHLYFYWYRQILGQKVEFLVSFYNNEISEKSEIFDDQFSVERPDGSNFTLKIRSTKLEDSAMYFCASSEVPRGEQYFGPGTRLTVT.

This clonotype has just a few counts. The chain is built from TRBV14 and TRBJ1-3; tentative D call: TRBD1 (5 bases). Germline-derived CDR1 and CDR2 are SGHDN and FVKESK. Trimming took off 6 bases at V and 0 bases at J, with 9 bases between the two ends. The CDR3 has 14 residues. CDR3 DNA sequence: TGTGCCAGCAGAATGACAGTCTCTGGAAACACCATATATTTT. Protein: CASRMTVSGNTIYF.

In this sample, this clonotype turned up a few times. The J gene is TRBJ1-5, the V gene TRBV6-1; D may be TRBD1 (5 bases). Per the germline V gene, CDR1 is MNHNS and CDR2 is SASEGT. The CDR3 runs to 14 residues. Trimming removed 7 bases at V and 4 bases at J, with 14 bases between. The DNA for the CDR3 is TGTGCCAGCAAGCCAGTCTGGGGGAATCAGCCCCAGCATTTT. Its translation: CASKPVWGNQPQHF.

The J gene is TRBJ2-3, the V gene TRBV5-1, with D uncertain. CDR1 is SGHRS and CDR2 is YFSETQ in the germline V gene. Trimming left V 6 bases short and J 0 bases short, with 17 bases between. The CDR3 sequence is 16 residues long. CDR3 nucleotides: TGCGCCAGCAATAGAATCGGCCGATCTAGCACAGATACGCAGTATTTT. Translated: CASNRIGRSSTDTQYF.

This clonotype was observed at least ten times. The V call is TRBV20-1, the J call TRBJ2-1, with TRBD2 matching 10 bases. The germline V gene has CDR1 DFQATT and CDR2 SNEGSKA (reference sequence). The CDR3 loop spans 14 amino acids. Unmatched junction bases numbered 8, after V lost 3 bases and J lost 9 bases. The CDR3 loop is CSASLASGGSEQFF. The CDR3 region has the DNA TGCAGTGCTAGTCTGGCTAGCGGGGGAAGTGAGCAGTTCTTC.

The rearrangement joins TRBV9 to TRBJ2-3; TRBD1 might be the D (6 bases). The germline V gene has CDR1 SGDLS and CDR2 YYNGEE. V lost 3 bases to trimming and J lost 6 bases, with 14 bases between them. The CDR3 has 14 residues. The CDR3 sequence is CASSAQGETDTQYF. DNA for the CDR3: TGTGCCAGCAGCGCACAGGGAGAAACCGATACGCAGTATTTT.

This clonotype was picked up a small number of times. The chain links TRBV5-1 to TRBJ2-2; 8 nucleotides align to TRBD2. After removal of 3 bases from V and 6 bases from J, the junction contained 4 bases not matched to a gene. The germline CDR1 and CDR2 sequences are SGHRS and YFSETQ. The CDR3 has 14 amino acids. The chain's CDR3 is CASSSPGGAGELFF. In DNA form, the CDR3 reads TGCGCCAGCAGCTCGCCCGGGGGGGCCGGGGAGCTGTTTTTT.

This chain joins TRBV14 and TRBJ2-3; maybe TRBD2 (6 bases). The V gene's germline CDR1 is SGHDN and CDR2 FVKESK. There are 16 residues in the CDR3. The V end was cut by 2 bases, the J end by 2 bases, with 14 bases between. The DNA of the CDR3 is TGTGCCAGCAGCCAACTCGGGACTCCTTACACAGATACGCAGTATTTT. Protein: CASSQLGTPYTDTQYF.

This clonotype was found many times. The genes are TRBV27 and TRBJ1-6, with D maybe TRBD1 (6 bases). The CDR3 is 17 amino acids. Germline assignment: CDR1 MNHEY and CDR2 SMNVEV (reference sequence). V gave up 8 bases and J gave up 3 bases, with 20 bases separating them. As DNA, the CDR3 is TGTGCCAGCGGTAGGGTACAGGGAGTCGACTATAATTCACCCCTCCACTTT. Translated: CASGRVQGVDYNSPLHF.

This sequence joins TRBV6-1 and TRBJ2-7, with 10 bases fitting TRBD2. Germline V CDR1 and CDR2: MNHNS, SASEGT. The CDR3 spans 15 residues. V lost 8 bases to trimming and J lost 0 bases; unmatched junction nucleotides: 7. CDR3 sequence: CASQTSGVISYEQYF. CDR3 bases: TGTGCCAGCCAAACTAGCGGGGTTATCTCCTACGAGCAGTACTTC.

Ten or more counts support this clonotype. The CDR3: CASSQVAGIDTQYF. For the CDR3, the DNA is TGCGCCAGCAGCCAAGTCGCAGGGATAGATACGCAGTATTTT. V is TRBV4-3 and J is TRBJ2-3, with D possibly being TRBD1 (5 bases). The CDR3 loop spans 14 amino acids. Trimming took off 1 base at V and 5 bases at J, with 10 bases between the two ends. In germline, CDR1 is LGHNA, CDR2 YSLEER.

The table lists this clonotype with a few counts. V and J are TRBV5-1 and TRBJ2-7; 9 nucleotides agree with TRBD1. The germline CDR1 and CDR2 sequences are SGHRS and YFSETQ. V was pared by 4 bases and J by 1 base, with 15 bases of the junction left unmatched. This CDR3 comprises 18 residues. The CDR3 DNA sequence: TGCGCCAGCAGCGTCGCAATAAACCGGGACAGGGAATCCTACGAGCAGTACTTC. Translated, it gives CASSVAINRDRESYEQYF. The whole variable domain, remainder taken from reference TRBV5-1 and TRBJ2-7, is KAGVTQTPRYLIKTRGQQVTLSCSPISGHRSVSWYQQTPGQGLQFLFEYFSETQRNKGNFPGRFSGRQFSNSRSEMNVSTLELGDSALYLCASSVAINRDRESYEQYFGPGTRLTVT.